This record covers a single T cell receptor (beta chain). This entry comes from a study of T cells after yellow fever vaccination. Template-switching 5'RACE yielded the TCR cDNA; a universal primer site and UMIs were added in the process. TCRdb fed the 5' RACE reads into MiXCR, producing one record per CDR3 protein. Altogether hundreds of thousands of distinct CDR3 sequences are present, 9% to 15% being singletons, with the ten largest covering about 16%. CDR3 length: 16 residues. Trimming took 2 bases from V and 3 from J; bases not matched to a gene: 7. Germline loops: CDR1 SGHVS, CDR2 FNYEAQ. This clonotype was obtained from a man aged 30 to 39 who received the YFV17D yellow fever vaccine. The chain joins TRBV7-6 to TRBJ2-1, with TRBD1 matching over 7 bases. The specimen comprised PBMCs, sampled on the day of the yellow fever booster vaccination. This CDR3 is CASSLPTGSLYNEQFF. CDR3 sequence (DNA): TGTGCCAGCAGCTTACCGACAGGGTCCCTCTACAATGAGCAGTTCTTC.